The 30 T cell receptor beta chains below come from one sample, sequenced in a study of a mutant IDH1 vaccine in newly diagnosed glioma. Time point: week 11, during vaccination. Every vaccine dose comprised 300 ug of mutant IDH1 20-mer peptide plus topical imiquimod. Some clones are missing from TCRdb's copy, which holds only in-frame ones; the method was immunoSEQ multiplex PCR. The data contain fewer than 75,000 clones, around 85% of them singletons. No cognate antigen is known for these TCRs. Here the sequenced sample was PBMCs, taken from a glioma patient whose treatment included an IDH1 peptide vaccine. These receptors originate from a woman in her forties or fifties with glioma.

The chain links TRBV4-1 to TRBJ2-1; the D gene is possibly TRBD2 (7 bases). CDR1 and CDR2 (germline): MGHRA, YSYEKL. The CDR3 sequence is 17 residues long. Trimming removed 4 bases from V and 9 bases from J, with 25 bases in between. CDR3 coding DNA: TGCGCCAGCAGCCCCGCACCTTTAGGCGGGGGCCAATTTGAGCAGTTCTTC. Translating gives CASSPAPLGGGQFEQFF.

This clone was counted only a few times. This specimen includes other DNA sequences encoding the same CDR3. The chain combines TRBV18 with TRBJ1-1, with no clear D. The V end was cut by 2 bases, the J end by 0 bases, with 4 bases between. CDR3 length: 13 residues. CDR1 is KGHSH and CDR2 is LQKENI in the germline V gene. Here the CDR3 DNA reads TGTGCCAGCTCACCAGGTTTGAACACTGAAGCTTTCTTT. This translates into CASSPGLNTEAFF.

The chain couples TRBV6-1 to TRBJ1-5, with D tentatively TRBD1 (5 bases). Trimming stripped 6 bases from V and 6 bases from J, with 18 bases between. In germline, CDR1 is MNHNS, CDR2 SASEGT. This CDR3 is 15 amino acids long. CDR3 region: CASSTGTSRGQPQHF. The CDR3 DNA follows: TGTGCCAGCAGCACCGGGACTTCCAGAGGTCAGCCCCAGCATTTT.

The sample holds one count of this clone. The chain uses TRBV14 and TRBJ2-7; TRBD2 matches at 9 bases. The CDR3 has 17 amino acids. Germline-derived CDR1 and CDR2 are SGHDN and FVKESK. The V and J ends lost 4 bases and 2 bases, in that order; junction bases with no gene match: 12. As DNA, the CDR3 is TGTGCCAGCAGCCTTCTTCCGCCTAGCGGGGTCACCTACGAGCAGTACTTC. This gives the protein CASSLLPPSGVTYEQYF.

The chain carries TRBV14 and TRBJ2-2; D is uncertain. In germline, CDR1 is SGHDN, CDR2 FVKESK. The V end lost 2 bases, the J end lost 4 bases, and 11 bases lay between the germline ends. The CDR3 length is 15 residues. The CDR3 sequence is CASSQWKGLTGELFF. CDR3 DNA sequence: TGTGCCAGCAGCCAATGGAAGGGCCTCACCGGGGAGCTGTTTTTT.

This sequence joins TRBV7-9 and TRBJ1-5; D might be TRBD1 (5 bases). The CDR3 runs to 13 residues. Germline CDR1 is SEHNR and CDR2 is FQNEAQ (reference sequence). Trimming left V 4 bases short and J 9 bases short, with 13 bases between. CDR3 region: CASSYKGEGPQHF. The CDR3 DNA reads TGTGCCAGCAGCTATAAAGGGGAGGGGCCCCAGCATTTT.

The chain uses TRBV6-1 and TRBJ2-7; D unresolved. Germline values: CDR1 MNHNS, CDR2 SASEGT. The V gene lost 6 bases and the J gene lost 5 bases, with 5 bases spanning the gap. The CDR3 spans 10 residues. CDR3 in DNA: TGTGCCAGCAGAATAGACGAGCAGTACTTC. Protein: CASRIDEQYF.

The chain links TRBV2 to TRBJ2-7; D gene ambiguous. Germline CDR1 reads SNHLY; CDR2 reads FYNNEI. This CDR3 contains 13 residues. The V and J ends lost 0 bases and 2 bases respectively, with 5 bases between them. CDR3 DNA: TGTGCCAGCAGTGAAGCGCTTACCTACGAGCAGTACTTC. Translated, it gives CASSEALTYEQYF.

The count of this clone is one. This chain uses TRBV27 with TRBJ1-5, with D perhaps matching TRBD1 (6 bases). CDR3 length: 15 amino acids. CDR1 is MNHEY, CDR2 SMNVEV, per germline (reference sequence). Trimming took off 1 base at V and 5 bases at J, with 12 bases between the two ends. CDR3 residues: CASSLYGGKDQPQHF. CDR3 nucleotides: TGTGCCAGCAGTTTATACGGGGGCAAGGATCAGCCCCAGCATTTT.

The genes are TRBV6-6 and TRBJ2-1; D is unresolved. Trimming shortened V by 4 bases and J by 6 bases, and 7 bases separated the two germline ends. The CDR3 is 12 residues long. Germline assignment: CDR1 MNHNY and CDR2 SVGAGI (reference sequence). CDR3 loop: CASSSTTNEQFF. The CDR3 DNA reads TGTGCCAGCAGTTCCACCACCAATGAGCAGTTCTTC.

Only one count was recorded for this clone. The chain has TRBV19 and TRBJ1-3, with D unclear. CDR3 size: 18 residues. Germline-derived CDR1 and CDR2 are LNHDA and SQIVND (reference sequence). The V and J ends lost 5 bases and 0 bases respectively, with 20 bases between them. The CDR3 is CASSYLSQGRGSGNTIYF. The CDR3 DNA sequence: TGTGCCAGTAGTTACCTCTCTCAAGGACGGGGCTCTGGAAACACCATATATTTT.

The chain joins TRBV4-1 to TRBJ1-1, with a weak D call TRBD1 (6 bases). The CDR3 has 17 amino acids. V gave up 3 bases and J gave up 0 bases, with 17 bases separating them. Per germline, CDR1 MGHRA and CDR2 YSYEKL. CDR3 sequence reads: CASSHQRGGAMNTEAFF. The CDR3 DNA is TGCGCCAGCAGCCATCAACGGGGGGGCGCGATGAACACTGAAGCTTTCTTT.

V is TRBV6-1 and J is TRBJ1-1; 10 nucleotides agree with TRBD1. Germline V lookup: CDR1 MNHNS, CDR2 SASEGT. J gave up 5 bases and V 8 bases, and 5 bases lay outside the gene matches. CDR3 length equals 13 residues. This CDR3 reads CASLGTGETEAFF. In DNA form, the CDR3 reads TGTGCCAGCTTAGGGACAGGGGAAACTGAAGCTTTCTTT.

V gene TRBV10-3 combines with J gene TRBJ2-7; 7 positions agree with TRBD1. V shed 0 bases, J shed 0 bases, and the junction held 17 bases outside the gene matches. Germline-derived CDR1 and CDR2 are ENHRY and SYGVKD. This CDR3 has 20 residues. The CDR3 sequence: CAISESRSVVGTVLSYEQYF. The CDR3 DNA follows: TGTGCCATCAGTGAGTCAAGGTCGGTAGTGGGGACAGTCCTCTCCTACGAGCAGTACTTC.

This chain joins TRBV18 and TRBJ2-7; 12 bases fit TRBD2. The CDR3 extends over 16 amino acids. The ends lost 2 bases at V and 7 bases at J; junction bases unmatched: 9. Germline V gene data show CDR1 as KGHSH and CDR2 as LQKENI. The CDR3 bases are TGTGCCAGCTCACCAGAAATGACTAGCGGGGGAGGGGAGCAGTACTTC. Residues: CASSPEMTSGGGEQYF.

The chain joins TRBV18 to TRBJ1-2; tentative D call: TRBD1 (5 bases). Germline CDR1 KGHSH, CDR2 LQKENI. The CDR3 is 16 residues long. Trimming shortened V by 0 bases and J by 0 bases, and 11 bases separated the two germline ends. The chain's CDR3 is CASSPPTERTNYGYTF. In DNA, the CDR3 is TGTGCCAGCTCACCACCGACAGAACGGACTAACTATGGCTACACCTTC. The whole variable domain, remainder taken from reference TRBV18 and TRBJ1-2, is NAGVMQNPRHLVRRRGQEARLRCSPMKGHSHVYWYRQLPEEGLKFMVYLQKENIIDESGMPKERFSAEFPKEGPSILRIQQVVRGDSAAYFCASSPPTERTNYGYTFGSGTRLTVV.

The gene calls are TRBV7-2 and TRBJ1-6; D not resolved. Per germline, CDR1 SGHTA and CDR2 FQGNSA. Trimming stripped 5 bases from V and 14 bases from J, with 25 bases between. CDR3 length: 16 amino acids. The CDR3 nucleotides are TGTGCCAGCAGCAACGCATGGAGGTCCCGGAATTGGGCCCTCCACTTT. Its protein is CASSNAWRSRNWALHF.

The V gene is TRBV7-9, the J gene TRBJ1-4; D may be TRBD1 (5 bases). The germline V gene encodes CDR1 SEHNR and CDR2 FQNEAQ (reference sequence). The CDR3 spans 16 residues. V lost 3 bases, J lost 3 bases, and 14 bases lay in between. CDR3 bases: TGTGCCAGCAGCTTTAATATGAAGGGGTCTAATGAAAAACTGTTTTTT. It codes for CASSFNMKGSNEKLFF. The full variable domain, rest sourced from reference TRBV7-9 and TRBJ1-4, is DTGVSQNPRHKITKRGQNVTFRCDPISEHNRLYWYRQTLGQGPEFLTYFQNEAQLEKSRLLSDRFSAERPKGSFSTLEIQRTEQGDSAMYLCASSFNMKGSNEKLFFGSGTQLSVL.

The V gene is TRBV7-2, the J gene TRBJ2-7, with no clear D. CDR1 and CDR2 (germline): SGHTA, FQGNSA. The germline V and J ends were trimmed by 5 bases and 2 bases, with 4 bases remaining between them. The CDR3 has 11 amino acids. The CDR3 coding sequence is TGTGCCAGCAGCCGCACCTACGAGCAGTACTTC. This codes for CASSRTYEQYF.

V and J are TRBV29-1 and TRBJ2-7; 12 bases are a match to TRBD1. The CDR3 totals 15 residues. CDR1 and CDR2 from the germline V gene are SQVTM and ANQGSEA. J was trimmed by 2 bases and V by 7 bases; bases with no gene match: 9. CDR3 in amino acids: CSARGGTGGTYEQYF. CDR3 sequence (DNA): TGCAGCGCCCGGGGAGGGACAGGGGGCACCTACGAGCAGTACTTC.

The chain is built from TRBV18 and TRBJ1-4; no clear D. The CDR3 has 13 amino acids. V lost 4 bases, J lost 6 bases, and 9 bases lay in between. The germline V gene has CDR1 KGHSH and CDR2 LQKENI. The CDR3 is CASSLSPDEKLFF. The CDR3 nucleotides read TGTGCCAGCTCACTTAGTCCAGATGAAAAACTGTTTTTT.

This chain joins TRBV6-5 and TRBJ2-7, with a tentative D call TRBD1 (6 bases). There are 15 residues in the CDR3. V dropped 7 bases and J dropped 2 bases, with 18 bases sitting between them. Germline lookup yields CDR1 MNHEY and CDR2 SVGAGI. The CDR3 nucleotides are TGTGCCAGCACCATGGGGCAGGGGCCAACCTACGAGCAGTACTTC. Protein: CASTMGQGPTYEQYF.

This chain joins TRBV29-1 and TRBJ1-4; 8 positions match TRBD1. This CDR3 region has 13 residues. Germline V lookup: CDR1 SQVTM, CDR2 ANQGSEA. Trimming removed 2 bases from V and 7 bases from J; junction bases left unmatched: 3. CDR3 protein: CSVESGGGEKLFF. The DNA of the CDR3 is TGCAGCGTTGAATCAGGGGGCGGTGAAAAACTGTTTTTT.

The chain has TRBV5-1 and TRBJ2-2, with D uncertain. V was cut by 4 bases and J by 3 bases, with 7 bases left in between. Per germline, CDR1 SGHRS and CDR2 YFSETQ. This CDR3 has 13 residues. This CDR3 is CASSQQHTGELFF. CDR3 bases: TGCGCCAGCAGCCAACAGCACACCGGGGAGCTGTTTTTT.

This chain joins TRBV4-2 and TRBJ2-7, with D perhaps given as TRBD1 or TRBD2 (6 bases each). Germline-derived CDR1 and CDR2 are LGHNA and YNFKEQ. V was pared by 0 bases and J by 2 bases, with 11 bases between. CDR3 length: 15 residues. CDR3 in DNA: TGTGCCAGCAGCCAAGACCCGGGGGCCCCCTACGAGCAGTACTTC. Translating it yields CASSQDPGAPYEQYF.

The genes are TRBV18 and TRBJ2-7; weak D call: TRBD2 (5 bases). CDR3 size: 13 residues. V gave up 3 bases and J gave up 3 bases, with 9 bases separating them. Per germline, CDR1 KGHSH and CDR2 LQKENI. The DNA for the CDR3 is TGTGCCAGCTCACCCGGACTGATCTACGAGCAGTACTTC. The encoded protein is CASSPGLIYEQYF.

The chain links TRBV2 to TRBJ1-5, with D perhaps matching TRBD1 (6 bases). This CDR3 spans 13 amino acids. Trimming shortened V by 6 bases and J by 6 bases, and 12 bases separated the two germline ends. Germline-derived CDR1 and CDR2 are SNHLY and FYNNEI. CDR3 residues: CASRRDTTQPQHF. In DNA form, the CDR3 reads TGTGCCAGCAGGAGGGACACAACTCAGCCCCAGCATTTT. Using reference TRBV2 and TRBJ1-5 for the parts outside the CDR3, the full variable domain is EPEVTQTPSHQVTQMGQEVILRCVPISNHLYFYWYRQILGQKVEFLVSFYNNEISEKSEIFDDQFSVERPDGSNFTLKIRSTKLEDSAMYFCASRRDTTQPQHFGDGTRLSIL.

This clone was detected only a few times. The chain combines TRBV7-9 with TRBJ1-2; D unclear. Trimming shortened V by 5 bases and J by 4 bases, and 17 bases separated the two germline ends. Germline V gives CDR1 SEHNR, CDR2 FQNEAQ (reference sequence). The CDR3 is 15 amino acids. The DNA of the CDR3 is TGTGCCAGCAGCCCCCGGACGGCCCAAATCTATGGCTACACCTTC. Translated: CASSPRTAQIYGYTF.

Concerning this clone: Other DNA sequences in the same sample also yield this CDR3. In DNA, the CDR3 is TGTGCCAGCTCACCTTCAGGGGATACGCAGTATTTT. Translation: CASSPSGDTQYF. V gene TRBV18 combines with J gene TRBJ2-3; a possible D gene is TRBD1 (5 bases). The germline V gene encodes CDR1 KGHSH and CDR2 LQKENI. Trimming removed 3 bases from V and 6 bases from J, with 7 bases in between. The CDR3 consists of 12 residues.

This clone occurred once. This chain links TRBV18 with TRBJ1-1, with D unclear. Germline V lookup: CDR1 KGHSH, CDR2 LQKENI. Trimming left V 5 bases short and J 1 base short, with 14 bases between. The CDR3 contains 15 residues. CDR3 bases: TGTGCCAGCTCATCGGGTCCCATTTGGAACACTGAAGCTTTCTTT. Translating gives CASSSGPIWNTEAFF.